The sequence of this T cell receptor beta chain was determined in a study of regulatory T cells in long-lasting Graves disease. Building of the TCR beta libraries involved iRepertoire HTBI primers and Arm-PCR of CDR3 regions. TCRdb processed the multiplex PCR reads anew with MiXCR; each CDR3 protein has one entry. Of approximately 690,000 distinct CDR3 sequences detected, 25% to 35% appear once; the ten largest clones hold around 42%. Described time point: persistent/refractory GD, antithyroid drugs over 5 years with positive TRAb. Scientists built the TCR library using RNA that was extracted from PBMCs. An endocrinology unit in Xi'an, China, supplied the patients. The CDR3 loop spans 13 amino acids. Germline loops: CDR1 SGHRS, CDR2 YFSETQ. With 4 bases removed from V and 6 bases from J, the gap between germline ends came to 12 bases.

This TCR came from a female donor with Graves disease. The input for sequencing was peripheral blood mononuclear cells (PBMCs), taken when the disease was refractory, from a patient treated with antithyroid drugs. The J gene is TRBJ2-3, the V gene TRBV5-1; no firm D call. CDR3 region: CASSPRTVDTQYF. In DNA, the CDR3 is TGCGCCAGCAGCCCCCGGACGGTCGATACGCAGTATTTT.